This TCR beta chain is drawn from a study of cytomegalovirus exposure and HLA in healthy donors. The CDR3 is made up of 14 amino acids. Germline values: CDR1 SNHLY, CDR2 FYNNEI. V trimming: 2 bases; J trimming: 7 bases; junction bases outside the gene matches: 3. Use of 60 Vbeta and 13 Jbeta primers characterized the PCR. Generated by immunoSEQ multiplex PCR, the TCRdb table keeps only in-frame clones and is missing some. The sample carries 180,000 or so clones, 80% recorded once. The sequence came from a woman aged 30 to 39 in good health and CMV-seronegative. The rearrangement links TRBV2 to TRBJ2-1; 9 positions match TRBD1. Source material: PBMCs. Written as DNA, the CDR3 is TGTGCCAGCAGTGAACTGGGGACAGGGAATGAGCAGTTCTTC. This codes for CASSELGTGNEQFF.